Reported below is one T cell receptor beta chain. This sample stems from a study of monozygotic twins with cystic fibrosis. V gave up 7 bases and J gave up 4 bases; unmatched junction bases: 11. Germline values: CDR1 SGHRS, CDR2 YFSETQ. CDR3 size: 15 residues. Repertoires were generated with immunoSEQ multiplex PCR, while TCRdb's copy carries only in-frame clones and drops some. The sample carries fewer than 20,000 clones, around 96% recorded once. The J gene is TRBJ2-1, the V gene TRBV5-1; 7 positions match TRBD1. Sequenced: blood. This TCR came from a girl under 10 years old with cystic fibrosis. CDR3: CASSPGTEVYNEQFF. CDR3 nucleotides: TGCGCCAGCTCCCCGGGGACAGAGGTTTACAATGAGCAGTTCTTC.